Reported below is one T cell receptor (beta chain). Its antigen remains unidentified. The sample comes from a study of T cell responses to AZD1222 COVID-19 vaccine. Regarding the study as a whole: Recipients of AZD1222 seropositive at baseline numbered only 5 or 6. Spike-specific TCR breadth and depth were elevated following two AZD1222 doses. A mostly white British donor set with more females was recruited, and clonal diversity was possibly underestimated.

The table came from immunoSEQ multiplex PCR; TCRdb's copy has only in-frame clones and leaves some out. The table includes under 130,000 clones, approximately 90% detected once. J lost 8 bases, V lost 6 bases, and 5 bases had no gene match. CDR3 length equals 13 residues. Germline CDR1 and CDR2: LNHDA and SQIVND (reference sequence). The chain has TRBV19 and TRBJ1-2; 11 nucleotides align to TRBD1. The sequenced sample was peripheral blood, obtained on day 0 of AZD1222 vaccination. The receptor was derived from an adult in good health. The CDR3 sequence: CASRGQGVRGYTF. DNA for the CDR3: TGTGCCAGTAGGGGACAGGGGGTTCGGGGCTACACCTTC.